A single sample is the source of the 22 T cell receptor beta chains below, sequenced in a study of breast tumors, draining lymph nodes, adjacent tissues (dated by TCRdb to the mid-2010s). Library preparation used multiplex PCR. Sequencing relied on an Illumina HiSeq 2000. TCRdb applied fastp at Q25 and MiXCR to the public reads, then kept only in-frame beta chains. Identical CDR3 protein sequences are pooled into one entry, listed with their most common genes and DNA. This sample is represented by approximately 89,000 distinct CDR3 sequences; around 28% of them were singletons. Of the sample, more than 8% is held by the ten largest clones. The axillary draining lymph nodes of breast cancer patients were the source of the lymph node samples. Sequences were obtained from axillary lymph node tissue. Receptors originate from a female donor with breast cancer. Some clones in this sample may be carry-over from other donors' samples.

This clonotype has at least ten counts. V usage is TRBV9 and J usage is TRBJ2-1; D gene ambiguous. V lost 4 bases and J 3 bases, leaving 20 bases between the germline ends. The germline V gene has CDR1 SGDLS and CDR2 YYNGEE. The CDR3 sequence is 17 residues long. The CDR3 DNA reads TGTGCCAGCAGCCCCACCCAGCGTTTCTCCTTCTACAATGAGCAGTTCTTC. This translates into CASSPTQRFSFYNEQFF.

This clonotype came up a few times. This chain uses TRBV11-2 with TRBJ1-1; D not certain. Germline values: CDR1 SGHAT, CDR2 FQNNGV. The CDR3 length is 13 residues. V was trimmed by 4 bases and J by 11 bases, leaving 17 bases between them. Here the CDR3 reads CASSSSGLRRAFF. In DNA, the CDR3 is TGTGCCAGCAGCTCCAGCGGACTCCGGCGGGCTTTCTTT.

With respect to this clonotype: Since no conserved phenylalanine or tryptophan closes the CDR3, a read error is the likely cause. For the CDR3, the DNA is TGTGCCAGCAGCGGATTTCGGTCTCAGGAGGCTGGGGCCCACGTCCTGACTCTC. Protein: CASSGFRSQEAGAHVLTL. The chain recombines TRBV7-9 with TRBJ2-6, with D tentatively TRBD1 or TRBD2 (5 bases each). CDR1 SEHNR and CDR2 FQNEAQ come from the germline V gene (reference sequence). This CDR3 is 18 amino acids long.

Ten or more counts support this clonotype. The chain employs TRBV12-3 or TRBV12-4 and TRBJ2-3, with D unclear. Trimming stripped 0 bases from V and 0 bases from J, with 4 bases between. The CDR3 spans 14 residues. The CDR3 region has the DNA TGTGCCAGCAGTTTAGCCCCTAGCACAGATACGCAGTATTTT. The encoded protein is CASSLAPSTDTQYF.

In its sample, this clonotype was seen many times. In nucleotides, the CDR3 is TGTGCCAGCAGCCGACAGGAAACTAATGAAAAACTGTTTTTT. It is translated as CASSRQETNEKLFF. The chain employs TRBV6-5 and TRBJ1-4, with a tentative D call TRBD1 (6 bases). The CDR3 is made up of 14 amino acids. Trimming took 6 bases from V and 1 from J, leaving 9 bases between them. CDR1 is MNHEY and CDR2 is SVGAGI in the germline V gene.

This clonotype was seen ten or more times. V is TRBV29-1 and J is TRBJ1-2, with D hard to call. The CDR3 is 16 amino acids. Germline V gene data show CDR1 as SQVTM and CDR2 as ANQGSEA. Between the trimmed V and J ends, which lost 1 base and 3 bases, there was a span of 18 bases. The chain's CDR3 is CSVEGSWGSGDYGYTF. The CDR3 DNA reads TGCAGCGTTGAAGGCAGTTGGGGTAGTGGTGACTATGGCTACACCTTC.

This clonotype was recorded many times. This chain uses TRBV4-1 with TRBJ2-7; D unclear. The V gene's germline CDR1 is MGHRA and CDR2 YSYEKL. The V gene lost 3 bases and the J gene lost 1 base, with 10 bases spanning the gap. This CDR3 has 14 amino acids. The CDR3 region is CASSHLEESYEQYF. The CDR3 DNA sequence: TGCGCCAGCAGCCATTTAGAGGAGTCCTACGAGCAGTACTTC.

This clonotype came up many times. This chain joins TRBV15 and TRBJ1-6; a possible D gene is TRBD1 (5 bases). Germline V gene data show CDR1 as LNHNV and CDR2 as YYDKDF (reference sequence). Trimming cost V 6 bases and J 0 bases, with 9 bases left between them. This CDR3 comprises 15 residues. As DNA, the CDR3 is TGTGCCACCAGGCAGGGATTCTCCTATAATTCACCCCTCCACTTT. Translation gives CATRQGFSYNSPLHF.

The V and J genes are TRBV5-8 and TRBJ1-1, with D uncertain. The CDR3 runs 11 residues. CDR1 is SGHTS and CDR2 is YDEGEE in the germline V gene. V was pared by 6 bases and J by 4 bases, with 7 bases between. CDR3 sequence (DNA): TGTGCCAGCACCACTATCACTGAAGCTTTCTTT. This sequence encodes CASTTITEAFF.

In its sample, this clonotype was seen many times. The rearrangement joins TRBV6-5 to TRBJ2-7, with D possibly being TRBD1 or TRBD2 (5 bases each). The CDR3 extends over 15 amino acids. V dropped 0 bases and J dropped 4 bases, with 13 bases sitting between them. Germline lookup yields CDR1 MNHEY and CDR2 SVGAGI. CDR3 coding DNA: TGTGCCAGCAGTTACTCTCCGGGACCAGTATACGAGCAGTACTTC. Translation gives CASSYSPGPVYEQYF.

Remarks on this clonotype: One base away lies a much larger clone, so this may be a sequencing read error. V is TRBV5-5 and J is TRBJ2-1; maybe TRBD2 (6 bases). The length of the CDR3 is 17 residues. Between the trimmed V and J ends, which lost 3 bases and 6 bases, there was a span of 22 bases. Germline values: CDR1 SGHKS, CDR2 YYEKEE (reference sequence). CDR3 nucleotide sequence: TGTGCCAGCAGCTCGAACCGGGACTCACGGATAAGCAATGAGCAGTTCTTC. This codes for CASSSNRDSRISNEQFF.

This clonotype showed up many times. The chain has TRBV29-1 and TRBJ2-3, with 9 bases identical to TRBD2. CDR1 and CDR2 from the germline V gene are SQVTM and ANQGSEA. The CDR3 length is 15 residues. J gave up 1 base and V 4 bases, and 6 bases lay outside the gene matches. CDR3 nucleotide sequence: TGCAGCGTTGTTAGAGCGGGAGGAGGCACAGATACGCAGTATTTT. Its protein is CSVVRAGGGTDTQYF.

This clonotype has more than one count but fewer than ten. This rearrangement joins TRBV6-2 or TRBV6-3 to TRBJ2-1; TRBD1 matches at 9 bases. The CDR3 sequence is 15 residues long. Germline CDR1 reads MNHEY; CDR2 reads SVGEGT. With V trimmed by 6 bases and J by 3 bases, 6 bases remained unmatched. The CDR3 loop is CASRQTGGHYNEQFF. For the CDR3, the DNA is TGTGCCAGCAGACAGACAGGGGGTCACTACAATGAGCAGTTCTTC.

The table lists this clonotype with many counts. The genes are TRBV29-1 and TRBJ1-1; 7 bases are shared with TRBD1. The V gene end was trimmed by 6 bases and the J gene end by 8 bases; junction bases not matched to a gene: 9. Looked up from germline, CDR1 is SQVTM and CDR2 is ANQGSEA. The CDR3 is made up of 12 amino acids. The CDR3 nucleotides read TGCAGCGTAGGGACAGTAGACGGCGAAGCTTTCTTT. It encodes CSVGTVDGEAFF. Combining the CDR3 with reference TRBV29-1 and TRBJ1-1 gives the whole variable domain SAVISQKPSRDICQRGTSLTIQCQVDSQVTMMFWYRQQPGQSLTLIATANQGSEATYESGFVIDKFPISRPNLTFSTLTVSNMSPEDSSIYLCSVGTVDGEAFFGQGTRLTVV.

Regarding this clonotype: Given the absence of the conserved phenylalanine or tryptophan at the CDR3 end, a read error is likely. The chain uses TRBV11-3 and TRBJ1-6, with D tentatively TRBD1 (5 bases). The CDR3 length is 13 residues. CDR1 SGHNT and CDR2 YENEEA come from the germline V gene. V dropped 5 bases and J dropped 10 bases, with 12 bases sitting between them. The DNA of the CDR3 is TGTGCCAGCAGCCAAGATAGGGACTCACCCCTCCACTCT. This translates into CASSQDRDSPLHS.

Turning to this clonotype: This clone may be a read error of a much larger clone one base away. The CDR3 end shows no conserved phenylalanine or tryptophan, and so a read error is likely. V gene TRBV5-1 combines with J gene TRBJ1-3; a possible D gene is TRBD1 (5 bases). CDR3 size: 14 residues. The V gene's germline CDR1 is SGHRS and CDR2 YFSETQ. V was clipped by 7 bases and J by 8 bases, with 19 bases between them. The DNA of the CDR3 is TGCGCCAGCGGTTCGAGAGGGGCCGAGGACACCATATATCTT. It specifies CASGSRGAEDTIYL.

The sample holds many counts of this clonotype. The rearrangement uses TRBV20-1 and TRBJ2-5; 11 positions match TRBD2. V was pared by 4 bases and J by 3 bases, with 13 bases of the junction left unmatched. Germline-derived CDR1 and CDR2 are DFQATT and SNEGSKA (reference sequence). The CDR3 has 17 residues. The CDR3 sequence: CSAIGGLAAMGKETQYF. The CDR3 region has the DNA TGCAGTGCTATAGGGGGACTAGCGGCCATGGGAAAAGAGACCCAGTACTTC.

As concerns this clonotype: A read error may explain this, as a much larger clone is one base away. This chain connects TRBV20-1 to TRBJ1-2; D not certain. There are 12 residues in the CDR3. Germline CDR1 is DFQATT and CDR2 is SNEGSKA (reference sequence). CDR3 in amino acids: CSATPAVGGSTF. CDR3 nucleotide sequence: TGCAGTGCAACCCCTGCCGTGGGTGGCTCCACCTTC.

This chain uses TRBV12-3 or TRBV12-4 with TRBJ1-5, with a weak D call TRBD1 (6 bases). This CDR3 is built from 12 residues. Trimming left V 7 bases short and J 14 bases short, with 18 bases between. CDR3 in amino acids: CASMAGGAYEHF. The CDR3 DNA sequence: TGTGCCAGCATGGCGGGGGGCGCCTACGAGCATTTT.

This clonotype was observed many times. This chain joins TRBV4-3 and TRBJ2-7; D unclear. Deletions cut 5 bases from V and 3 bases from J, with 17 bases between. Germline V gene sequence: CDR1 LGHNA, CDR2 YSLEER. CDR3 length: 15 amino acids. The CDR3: CASSLRIEGFYEQYF. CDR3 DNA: TGCGCCAGCAGCTTAAGGATAGAAGGGTTCTACGAGCAGTACTTC.

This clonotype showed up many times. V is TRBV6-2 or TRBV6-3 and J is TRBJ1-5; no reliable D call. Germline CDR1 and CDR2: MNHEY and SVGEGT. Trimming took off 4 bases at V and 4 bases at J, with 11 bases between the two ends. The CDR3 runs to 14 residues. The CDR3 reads CASSSTPRNQPQHF. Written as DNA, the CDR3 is TGTGCCAGCAGTTCCACCCCCAGAAATCAGCCCCAGCATTTT.

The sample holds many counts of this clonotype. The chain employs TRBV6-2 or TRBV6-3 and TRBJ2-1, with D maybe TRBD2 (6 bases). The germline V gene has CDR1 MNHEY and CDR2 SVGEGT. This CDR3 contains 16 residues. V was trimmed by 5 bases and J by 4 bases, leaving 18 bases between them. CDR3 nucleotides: TGTGCCAGCAGTCCCCCCGGGAGCGGGTTATACAATGAGCAGTTCTTC. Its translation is CASSPPGSGLYNEQFF.